These 25 T cell receptor beta chains were all obtained from the same sample, sequenced in a study of blood T cell repertoires in COVID-19. Libraries were prepared by immunoSEQ multiplex PCR; TCRdb keeps only in-frame clonotypes and omits some of them. Among more than 300,000 clones listed, approximately 90% were seen once. The material sequenced was PBMCs or T cells enriched from blood (not recorded which). These receptors were collected from a man in his thirties or forties who had recovered from COVID-19.

This chain links TRBV5-1 with TRBJ2-1; 9 nucleotides align to TRBD2. Trimming took 0 bases from V and 0 from J; bases not matched to a gene: 7. From germline, CDR1 is SGHRS and CDR2 YFSETQ. The CDR3 covers 18 residues. The CDR3 loop reads CASSLALAGASSYNEQFF. In DNA form, the CDR3 reads TGCGCCAGCAGCTTGGCGTTAGCGGGAGCCAGCTCCTACAATGAGCAGTTCTTC.

This clone was seen once. The rearrangement uses TRBV15 and TRBJ1-1, with a weak D call TRBD1 (6 bases). The germline V gene has CDR1 LNHNV and CDR2 YYDKDF (reference sequence). Deletions cut 5 bases from V and 1 base from J, with 17 bases between. The length of the CDR3 is 16 residues. The CDR3 region is CATSWLETGRNTEAFF. CDR3 DNA: TGTGCCACCAGCTGGTTGGAGACAGGAAGGAACACTGAAGCTTTCTTT.

Concerning this clone: The junction shows a germline mismatch at one end, possibly a read error. The chain couples TRBV28 to TRBJ2-5; possible D gene TRBD1, 5 bases. The germline V gene encodes CDR1 MDHEN and CDR2 SYDVKM. The CDR3 is 12 residues long. CDR3 protein: CASSLMGRRPDF. The CDR3, as DNA: TGTGCCAGCAGTTTAATGGGGCGTCGGCCCGACTTC.

The chain carries TRBV9 and TRBJ2-7; tentative D call: TRBD2 (5 bases). Germline assignment: CDR1 SGDLS and CDR2 YYNGEE. Trimming cost V 4 bases and J 0 bases, with 11 bases left between them. The CDR3 runs to 14 residues. The CDR3 DNA follows: TGTGCCAGCAGCCCTCTAGGGAGCTCCTACGAGCAGTACTTC. Its protein is CASSPLGSSYEQYF.

The rearrangement joins TRBV4-1 to TRBJ2-7, with 9 positions matching TRBD1. The ends lost 0 bases at V and 4 bases at J; junction bases unmatched: 16. CDR1 MGHRA and CDR2 YSYEKL come from the germline V gene. This CDR3 spans 19 amino acids. The CDR3 loop reads CASSQDSTSGGTGFYEQYF. The CDR3 nucleotides are TGCGCCAGCAGCCAAGACTCCACATCAGGCGGGACAGGGTTTTACGAGCAGTACTTC.

This clone is a singleton in its sample. V usage is TRBV5-4 and J usage is TRBJ2-7; no definite D call. V shed 2 bases and J shed 2 bases, with 5 bases lying between them. Germline V gene data show CDR1 as SGHNT and CDR2 as YYREEE (reference sequence). The CDR3 runs to 12 residues. The CDR3 DNA sequence: TGTGCCAGCAGCTTACTCCCCTACGAGCAGTACTTC. It specifies CASSLLPYEQYF.

This clone was picked up one time. This chain uses TRBV11-1 with TRBJ2-3; 9 bases are shared with TRBD2. The germline gives CDR1 SGHAT, CDR2 FQDESV (reference sequence). The trim removed 5 bases at V and 2 bases at J, leaving 5 bases unmatched. CDR3 length equals 15 residues. The CDR3 nucleotides are TGTGCCAGCAGCGAGCTGGGACTAGCCACAGATACGCAGTATTTT. Translating gives CASSELGLATDTQYF.

The chain couples TRBV6-1 to TRBJ1-6; the match to TRBD1 covers 10 bases. Germline CDR1 reads MNHNS; CDR2 reads SASEGT. The V segment lost 4 bases and the J segment 10 bases; nucleotides outside the gene matches: 13. The CDR3 sequence is 17 residues long. CDR3 region: CASSGGRGQGIGSPLHF. The CDR3 nucleotides are TGTGCCAGCAGTGGCGGCCGGGGACAGGGGATAGGATCACCCCTCCACTTT.

This chain joins TRBV19 and TRBJ1-5; no clear D gene. Per germline, CDR1 LNHDA and CDR2 SQIVND (reference sequence). The CDR3 length is 16 residues. With 0 bases removed from V and 4 bases from J, the gap between germline ends came to 13 bases. Written as DNA, the CDR3 is TGTGCCAGTAGTATAGATCGAGGCCGAACGAATCAGCCCCAGCATTTT. It codes for CASSIDRGRTNQPQHF.

J is TRBJ2-2 and V is TRBV11-3, with 7 positions matching TRBD1. This CDR3 region has 15 residues. Germline CDR1 is SGHNT and CDR2 is YENEEA. The trim removed 7 bases at V and 6 bases at J, leaving 11 bases unmatched. CDR3 region: CASTGTATGAGELFF. Here the CDR3 DNA reads TGTGCCAGCACCGGGACAGCCACTGGAGCCGGGGAGCTGTTTTTT.

V is TRBV28 and J is TRBJ1-6, with a tentative D call TRBD1 (6 bases). This CDR3 contains 15 residues. Trimming stripped 3 bases from V and 9 bases from J, with 15 bases between. Germline CDR1 reads MDHEN; CDR2 reads SYDVKM. The CDR3 here is CASSFQGMVGSPLHF. CDR3 DNA sequence: TGTGCCAGCAGTTTCCAGGGGATGGTGGGTTCACCCCTCCACTTT.

This clone was detected only once. The V gene is TRBV30, the J gene TRBJ1-5; 8 bases agree with TRBD1. Germline CDR1 GTSNPN, CDR2 SVGIG (reference sequence). V shed 4 bases, J shed 7 bases, and the junction held 6 bases outside the gene matches. The CDR3 length is 13 residues. As DNA, the CDR3 is TGTGCCTGGAATCCAGGGGGCGGGCAGCCCCAGCATTTT. Translating it yields CAWNPGGGQPQHF.

This chain uses TRBV7-8 with TRBJ2-1; D is ambiguous. In germline, CDR1 is SGHVS, CDR2 FQNEAQ. V was clipped by 3 bases and J by 1 base, with 10 bases between them. This CDR3 contains 15 residues. CDR3 in amino acids: CASSFLVFSYNEQFF. Here the CDR3 DNA reads TGTGCCAGCAGCTTCCTAGTATTTTCCTACAATGAGCAGTTCTTC.

This chain links TRBV12-5 with TRBJ1-4; 7 positions match TRBD1. CDR1 is LGHNT, CDR2 FRNRAP, per germline. The CDR3 loop spans 14 amino acids. V lost 5 bases to trimming and J lost 4 bases; unmatched junction nucleotides: 4. The CDR3 reads CASGQDRVNEKLFF. CDR3 coding DNA: TGTGCTAGTGGTCAAGACAGGGTTAATGAAAAACTGTTTTTT. Based on the CDR3 plus reference TRBV12-5 and TRBJ1-4, the full variable domain is DARVTQTPRHKVTEMGQEVTMRCQPILGHNTVFWYRQTMMQGLELLAYFRNRAPLDDSGMPKDRFSAEMPDATLATLKIQPSEPRDSAVYFCASGQDRVNEKLFFGSGTQLSVL.

J is TRBJ2-1 and V is TRBV7-9; 9 bases align to TRBD1. Losses at the gene ends were 5 bases for V and 3 bases for J; bases not matched to a gene: 11. The CDR3 length is 17 residues. Germline CDR1 SEHNR, CDR2 FQNEAQ (reference sequence). The CDR3 loop reads CASSPPLRQGVYNEQFF. The CDR3 DNA follows: TGTGCCAGCAGCCCCCCTCTCAGACAGGGGGTCTACAATGAGCAGTTCTTC.

This clone was counted a single time. The chain employs TRBV4-2 and TRBJ2-3; possibly TRBD2 for D (6 bases). Per germline, CDR1 LGHNA and CDR2 YNFKEQ. The CDR3 loop spans 17 amino acids. The V and J ends lost 0 bases and 0 bases respectively, with 13 bases between them. CDR3 DNA sequence: TGTGCCAGCAGCCAAGATCATAGCGGTTCTAGCACAGATACGCAGTATTTT. Protein sequence: CASSQDHSGSSTDTQYF.

The rearrangement links TRBV3-1 (or the pseudogene TRBV3-2) to TRBJ1-5, with no clear D. Germline V CDR1 and CDR2: LGHDT, YNNKEL (reference sequence). V shed 4 bases and J shed 2 bases, with 9 bases lying between them. This CDR3 is 14 amino acids long. The CDR3 bases are TGTGCCAGCAGCCCACGTACAGGCAATCAGCCCCAGCATTTT. Translation: CASSPRTGNQPQHF.

The rearrangement joins TRBV3-1 (or the pseudogene TRBV3-2) to TRBJ2-7, with a weak D call TRBD1 (5 bases). Per the germline V gene, CDR1 is LGHDT and CDR2 is YNNKEL (reference sequence). The germline V and J ends were trimmed by 1 base and 6 bases, with 19 bases remaining between them. CDR3 length: 16 amino acids. CDR3: CASSQGWQGTSGEQYF. The CDR3 coding sequence is TGTGCCAGCAGCCAAGGGTGGCAGGGTACATCGGGCGAGCAGTACTTC.

CDR3 protein: CASSPPSLDEQYF. The DNA for the CDR3 is TGTGCCAGCTCACCGCCTAGCTTAGACGAGCAGTACTTC. J is TRBJ2-7 and V is TRBV18; D is perhaps TRBD2 (5 bases). CDR3 length: 13 amino acids. V was cut by 3 bases and J by 5 bases, with 11 bases left in between. Germline CDR1 is KGHSH and CDR2 is LQKENI.

The V gene is TRBV4-2, the J gene TRBJ2-1, with D perhaps matching TRBD2 (5 bases). V was clipped by 0 bases and J by 9 bases, with 15 bases between them. The CDR3 is made up of 15 amino acids. The germline V gene has CDR1 LGHNA and CDR2 YNFKEQ. The CDR3 sequence: CASSQDLGGGGEQFF. The CDR3 nucleotides read TGTGCCAGCAGCCAAGATTTAGGAGGAGGAGGTGAGCAGTTCTTC.

This chain uses TRBV10-1 with TRBJ1-1, with D maybe TRBD1 (6 bases). This CDR3 is built from 15 residues. V lost 9 bases to trimming and J lost 6 bases, with 23 bases between them. Germline loops: CDR1 WNHNN, CDR2 SYGVQD (reference sequence). The DNA for the CDR3 is TGCGCCAGGAGGACCAATACCAGGGGCGGCCCTGAAGCTTTCTTT. It specifies CARRTNTRGGPEAFF.

The genes are TRBV6-5 and TRBJ1-2; the match to TRBD1 covers 8 bases. The V gene end was trimmed by 4 bases and the J gene end by 5 bases; junction bases not matched to a gene: 6. Germline V gene sequence: CDR1 MNHEY, CDR2 SVGAGI. The CDR3 loop spans 14 amino acids. DNA for the CDR3: TGTGCCAGCAGTTTCAACAGGGGGTCTTATGGCTACACCTTC. Amino acid sequence: CASSFNRGSYGYTF.

This clone occurred once. This chain links TRBV13 with TRBJ2-1, with TRBD2 as a possible D gene (5 bases). The CDR3 length is 18 residues. Trimming cost V 5 bases and J 5 bases, with 25 bases left between them. Germline values: CDR1 PRHDT, CDR2 FYEKMQ (reference sequence). CDR3: CASSPLILLVSDDNEQFF. In DNA form, the CDR3 reads TGTGCCAGCAGCCCACTCATCCTACTAGTCTCTGACGACAATGAGCAGTTCTTC.

This clone was found a few times. V is TRBV6-5 and J is TRBJ1-6; 7 nucleotides align to TRBD1. The V gene end was trimmed by 2 bases and the J gene end by 9 bases; junction bases not matched to a gene: 7. Looked up from germline, CDR1 is MNHEY and CDR2 is SVGAGI. This CDR3 is built from 15 residues. The CDR3: CASSYGEGAGSPLHF. CDR3 coding DNA: TGTGCCAGCAGTTACGGCGAGGGGGCAGGTTCACCCCTCCACTTT.

The CDR3 loop reads CAIEGQDTYEQYF. The CDR3 DNA reads as TGTGCCATCGAAGGACAGGATACCTACGAGCAGTACTTC. V gene TRBV6-6 combines with J gene TRBJ2-7; 7 bases map to TRBD1. CDR1 and CDR2 from the germline V gene are MNHNY and SVGAGI (reference sequence). The CDR3 covers 13 residues. Trimming took 10 bases from V and 2 from J; bases not matched to a gene: 8.